Listed here are 12 T cell receptor beta chains from one sample, sequenced in a study of blood T cells in healthy people across ages. With a J-beta primer mix and a sample-barcoded 5' primer, a second PCR ran about 7 to 12 cycles. TCRdb re-analysed the 5' RACE reads in MiXCR, keeping a single row per CDR3 protein. The table has under 2,000,000 distinct CDR3 sequences, approximately 50% seen once; the top ten hold 2.1%. Sequences were obtained from blood. Source of these receptors: a woman between 40 and 50 years old in good health.

The V call is TRBV20-1, the J call TRBJ1-5; unclear D gene. This CDR3 is built from 13 residues. Deletions cut 7 bases from V and 6 bases from J, with 16 bases between. Germline assignment: CDR1 DFQATT and CDR2 SNEGSKA (reference sequence). CDR3 sequence (DNA): TGCAGTGTTCGGGCAGGTACTTCTCAGCCCCAGCATTTT. As protein: CSVRAGTSQPQHF.

The gene calls are TRBV7-3 and TRBJ2-1; 9 bases are shared with TRBD2. The end of the DNA aligns better with TRBJ2-7, so the J call may be wrong. The CDR3 loop spans 16 amino acids. Germline V CDR1 and CDR2: SGHTA, FQGTGA. In nucleotides, the CDR3 is TGTGCCAGCAGCTTCCGATTAGCGGGGGTCTACAATGAGCAGTACTTC. It encodes CASSFRLAGVYNEQYF.

The V and J genes are TRBV20-1 and TRBJ2-5, with D hard to call. The CDR3 consists of 12 residues. V shed 3 bases and J shed 3 bases, with 8 bases lying between them. Germline CDR1 DFQATT, CDR2 SNEGSKA (reference sequence). In DNA form, the CDR3 reads TGCAGTGCTAGGTCGGCGGAAGAGACCCAGTACTTC. Its protein product is CSARSAEETQYF.

There are a few counts of this clonotype. The chain combines TRBV7-9 with TRBJ2-5, with TRBD2 matching over 11 bases. The length of the CDR3 is 18 residues. J gave up 2 bases and V 1 base, and 9 bases lay outside the gene matches. Germline CDR1 SEHNR, CDR2 FQNEAQ (reference sequence). The CDR3 spells CASSLGASGLADQETQYF. The DNA of the CDR3 is TGTGCCAGCAGCTTAGGGGCCTCGGGACTAGCGGATCAAGAGACCCAGTACTTC.

The CDR3 protein is CASSLVAGSGGSYEQYF. CDR3 nucleotides: TGTGCCAGCAGCTTAGTCGCAGGTAGCGGGGGATCCTACGAGCAGTACTTC. The rearrangement uses TRBV7-8 and TRBJ2-7, with TRBD2 identical over 9 bases. The CDR3 runs to 17 residues. Germline lookup yields CDR1 SGHVS and CDR2 FQNEAQ. Trimming at V came to 1 base and at J to 1 base, leaving 8 bases not matched to a gene.

This clonotype occurred a few times. The chain recombines TRBV24-1 with TRBJ2-1; either TRBD1 or TRBD2 may supply D (7 bases each). Germline values: CDR1 KGHDR, CDR2 SFDVKD. Trimming pared 3 bases from V and 4 bases from J, leaving 15 bases between. The CDR3 runs to 16 residues. Here the CDR3 reads CATSDPAGQRYNEQFF. The CDR3 DNA follows: TGTGCCACCAGTGATCCAGCGGGACAGCGTTACAATGAGCAGTTCTTC.

Remarks on this clonotype: Relative to the germline gene, one junction end is altered; a read error may explain this. This chain links TRBV6-2 or TRBV6-3 with TRBJ2-7; TRBD1 is a possible D gene (6 bases). Germline V CDR1 and CDR2: MNHEY, SVGEGT. This CDR3 spans 11 amino acids. In DNA, the CDR3 is TGTGCCAGTAGTTTGGGGACACGGCAGTACTTC. It translates to CASSLGTRQYF.

This clonotype was seen only a few times. This sequence joins TRBV28 and TRBJ2-5; D tentatively fits TRBD1 or TRBD2 (5 bases each). The CDR3 has 14 residues. V lost 5 bases and J 1 base, leaving 11 bases between the germline ends. Germline V gene sequence: CDR1 MDHEN, CDR2 SYDVKM. The CDR3 protein is CASSVPRGQETQYF. In nucleotides, the CDR3 is TGTGCCAGCAGTGTACCGAGGGGCCAAGAGACCCAGTACTTC.

The chain combines TRBV28 with TRBJ1-1; D may be TRBD1 (5 bases). Deletions cut 3 bases from V and 11 bases from J, with 16 bases between. The CDR3 contains 13 residues. Germline CDR1 MDHEN, CDR2 SYDVKM. CDR3 sequence reads: CASSLRAGCHAFF. The CDR3 coding sequence is TGTGCCAGCAGTTTGCGGGCAGGGTGCCACGCTTTCTTT.

This clonotype has more than one count but fewer than ten. The genes are TRBV20-1 and TRBJ1-2, with D possibly TRBD1 on 6 matching bases. V was shortened by 6 bases and J by 4 bases, with 18 bases between the two germline ends. CDR3 length equals 14 residues. CDR1 and CDR2 (germline): DFQATT, SNEGSKA (reference sequence). The CDR3 coding sequence is TGCAGTGCAATGTACAGGGATAAGAGCTATGGCTACACCTTC. Protein product: CSAMYRDKSYGYTF.

The chain recombines TRBV20-1 with TRBJ2-3; D call uncertain. V lost 0 bases, J lost 5 bases, and 9 bases lay in between. The CDR3 length is 13 residues. Germline CDR1 reads DFQATT; CDR2 reads SNEGSKA (reference sequence). CDR3 coding DNA: TGCAGTGCTAGAGATTGGAGAGGAGATACGCAGTATTTT. This sequence encodes CSARDWRGDTQYF.

To note about this clonotype: The junction and the germline gene differ at one end; a read error may be behind it. The rearrangement joins TRBV9 to TRBJ2-3; the D gene is possibly TRBD2 (6 bases). In germline, CDR1 is SGDLS, CDR2 YYNGEE. The CDR3 runs 14 residues. For the CDR3, the DNA is TGTGCCAGCAACGTAGGCGGGGGCACAGATACGCAGTATTTT. Amino acids: CASNVGGGTDTQYF.